These 24 T cell receptor beta chains were sequenced from one sample in a study of T-cell memory formation after mild COVID-19. TCRdb re-analysed the 5' RACE reads in MiXCR, keeping a single row per CDR3 protein. This sample has about 290,000 distinct CDR3 sequences, with approximately 15% found just once. The sequenced material came from PBMCs or a T cell subset sorted from them (not recorded which). The receptors derive from a man aged 18 to 30 who had mild COVID-19 (a few samples of this study predate the infection). Cell type and time point are not known.

The V gene is TRBV7-9, the J gene TRBJ1-1; D unresolved. Germline V gene lookup returns CDR1 SEHNR and CDR2 FQNEAQ (reference sequence). CDR3 length equals 11 residues. The V end was cut by 4 bases, the J end by 6 bases, with 6 bases between. CDR3 DNA: TGTGCCAGCAGCTCAGCCCCTGAAGCTTTCTTT. Protein product: CASSSAPEAFF.

The table lists this clonotype with a few counts. The chain joins TRBV27 to TRBJ2-1; perhaps D is TRBD1 or TRBD2 (5 bases each). CDR1 MNHEY and CDR2 SMNVEV come from the germline V gene (reference sequence). This CDR3 has 13 amino acids. The germline V and J ends were trimmed by 4 bases and 8 bases, with 12 bases remaining between them. The CDR3 sequence is CASSSSGTDEQFF. CDR3 DNA: TGTGCCAGCAGTTCCTCGGGGACCGATGAGCAGTTCTTC.

This chain joins TRBV12-3 or TRBV12-4 and TRBJ1-5, with D hard to call. V was shortened by 4 bases and J by 3 bases, with 10 bases between the two germline ends. The CDR3 totals 14 residues. The chain's CDR3 is CASSSLDPNQPQHF. In DNA form, the CDR3 reads TGTGCCAGCAGTTCCTTGGACCCCAATCAGCCCCAGCATTTT.

This clonotype was seen a few times. The chain carries TRBV7-3 and TRBJ2-5; D assignment may be TRBD1 or TRBD2 (5 bases each). The germline V gene encodes CDR1 SGHTA and CDR2 FQGTGA. The CDR3 length is 14 residues. Trimming removed 4 bases at V and 1 base at J, with 10 bases between. The CDR3 DNA follows: TGTGCCAGCAGCTCTCCGGGACCCCAAGAGACCCAGTACTTC. It is translated as CASSSPGPQETQYF. Full variable domain (missing parts from reference TRBV7-3 and TRBJ2-5): GAGVSQTPSNKVTEKGKYVELRCDPISGHTALYWYRQSLGQGPEFLIYFQGTGAADDSGLPNDRFFAVRPEGSVSTLKIQRTERGDSAVYLCASSSPGPQETQYFGPGTRLLVL.

This clonotype occurred a few times. The chain has TRBV12-3 or TRBV12-4 and TRBJ2-3; 8 bases fit TRBD2. This CDR3 has 16 residues. The junction had 7 bases not matched to a gene; V was cut back by 4 bases and J by 1 base. CDR3 DNA: TGTGCCAGCAGTTCCCTCGGAGCGGGGGGCACAGATACGCAGTATTTT. This encodes CASSSLGAGGTDTQYF.

J is TRBJ2-1 and V is TRBV11-1; the match to TRBD2 covers 7 bases. The CDR3 is 18 amino acids. Trimming took 2 bases from V and 2 from J; bases not matched to a gene: 12. In germline, CDR1 is SGHAT, CDR2 FQDESV (reference sequence). The CDR3 DNA sequence: TGTGCCAGCAGCTTAAGGGACCTTACGGGGGGTCCCTACAATGAGCAGTTCTTC. It encodes CASSLRDLTGGPYNEQFF.

In its sample, this clonotype was seen a few times. V and J are TRBV4-2 and TRBJ1-1; D is unclear. This CDR3 has 14 residues. V was clipped by 1 base and J by 0 bases, with 6 bases between them. CDR1 is LGHNA, CDR2 YNFKEQ, per germline. The CDR3 bases are TGTGCCAGCAGCCAAGCAGGTTTGAACACTGAAGCTTTCTTT. Its translation is CASSQAGLNTEAFF.

The V gene is TRBV12-5, the J gene TRBJ2-3, with D unclear. In germline, CDR1 is LGHNT, CDR2 FRNRAP. Between the trimmed V and J ends, which lost 1 base and 2 bases, there was a span of 7 bases. CDR3 length: 14 amino acids. DNA of the CDR3: TGTGCTAGTGGTTTGGAGGGAATCACAGATACGCAGTATTTT. It is translated as CASGLEGITDTQYF.

This clonotype turned up a few times. V usage is TRBV7-2 and J usage is TRBJ1-2; perhaps TRBD1 as D (6 bases). The CDR3 has 16 amino acids. Trimming pared 0 bases from V and 5 bases from J, leaving 16 bases between. Germline CDR1 SGHTA, CDR2 FQGNSA. CDR3 residues: CASSLAGQGIGYGYTF. In nucleotides, the CDR3 is TGTGCCAGCAGCTTAGCGGGCCAGGGGATCGGTTATGGCTACACCTTC.

This clonotype was seen a few times. DNA for the CDR3: TGCAGTGCTAGTGACTGGACAGGGGGCTCTGGAAACACCATATATTTT. Its protein is CSASDWTGGSGNTIYF. The chain uses TRBV20-1 and TRBJ1-3; 10 bases are shared with TRBD1. The germline V gene encodes CDR1 DFQATT and CDR2 SNEGSKA (reference sequence). V shed 3 bases, J shed 0 bases, and the junction held 5 bases outside the gene matches. This CDR3 is built from 16 residues.

This clonotype was seen a few times. CDR3 nucleotide sequence: TGCGCCAGCAGCGTCGGGGGAGTCTACAATGAGCAGTTCTTC. Protein: CASSVGGVYNEQFF. This sequence joins TRBV4-1 and TRBJ2-1, with a possible D match to TRBD2 (6 bases). The germline V gene has CDR1 MGHRA and CDR2 YSYEKL. The CDR3 runs 14 residues. With 5 bases removed from V and 3 bases from J, the gap between germline ends came to 11 bases.

The chain combines TRBV13 with TRBJ1-1; D gene uncertain. V was pared by 3 bases and J by 4 bases, with 15 bases between. The CDR3 is 15 amino acids. Germline V gene lookup returns CDR1 PRHDT and CDR2 FYEKMQ (reference sequence). The CDR3 spells CASSLALRSGTEAFF. The CDR3 DNA follows: TGTGCCAGCAGCTTGGCCCTCCGATCTGGCACTGAAGCTTTCTTT.

The chain has TRBV20-1 and TRBJ2-7, with D perhaps TRBD1 or TRBD2 (5 bases each). The CDR3 extends over 14 amino acids. In germline, CDR1 is DFQATT, CDR2 SNEGSKA (reference sequence). The CDR3 nucleotides are TGCAGGGCCCTCGGGACCGACCTCTCCTACGAGCAGTACTTC. Its protein is CRALGTDLSYEQYF.

This clonotype was seen repeatedly, ten times or more. The chain is built from TRBV20-1 and TRBJ2-3, with D maybe TRBD2 (6 bases). Trimming stripped 6 bases from V and 3 bases from J, with 13 bases between. Germline assignment: CDR1 DFQATT and CDR2 SNEGSKA (reference sequence). This CDR3 has 13 residues. CDR3 loop: CSARAGGTDTQYF. CDR3 DNA: TGCAGTGCGAGGGCTGGAGGGACAGATACGCAGTATTTT.

This chain links TRBV7-2 with TRBJ2-1; TRBD1 might be the D (6 bases). The ends were cut back, 5 bases at V and 10 bases at J, with 21 bases in the middle. There are 15 residues in the CDR3. Germline CDR1 is SGHTA and CDR2 is FQGNSA. CDR3 sequence reads: CASSPNFFSTGEQFF. The DNA for the CDR3 is TGTGCCAGCAGCCCCAATTTTTTTTCGACAGGCGAGCAGTTCTTC.

In its sample, this clonotype was seen a few times. In DNA form, the CDR3 reads TGTGCCAGCAGTTCAAATCGCGAGGGGCCCGCTGGTGCTTTCTTT. It encodes CASSSNREGPAGAFF. The chain links TRBV12-3 or TRBV12-4 to TRBJ1-1; possible D gene TRBD1, 5 bases. V was cut by 4 bases and J by 11 bases, with 23 bases left in between. This CDR3 has 15 amino acids.

This clonotype was observed at least ten times. This chain uses TRBV6-5 with TRBJ1-1, with a tentative D call TRBD1 (5 bases). V lost 5 bases, J lost 11 bases, and 18 bases lay in between. In germline, CDR1 is MNHEY, CDR2 SVGAGI. CDR3 length: 13 residues. This CDR3 is CASSQRQLMGAFF. CDR3 DNA: TGTGCCAGCAGTCAACGACAGCTAATGGGCGCTTTCTTT.

V usage is TRBV7-2 and J usage is TRBJ2-7; D not resolved. Trimming cost V 0 bases and J 2 bases, with 5 bases left between them. The CDR3 has 13 amino acids. The germline gives CDR1 SGHTA, CDR2 FQGNSA. The CDR3 coding sequence is TGTGCCAGCAGCTTAGCAGGGACCTACGAGCAGTACGTC. It yields the protein CASSLAGTYEQYV.

A few counts support this clonotype. The chain combines TRBV4-3 with TRBJ2-5; 10 bases are shared with TRBD2. The CDR3 sequence is 16 residues long. J was trimmed by 0 bases and V by 8 bases; bases with no gene match: 9. The V gene's germline CDR1 is LGHNA and CDR2 YSLEER. In DNA form, the CDR3 reads TGCGCCAGCGCCAGGGCTAGCGGGGGAAACCAAGAGACCCAGTACTTC. Residues: CASARASGGNQETQYF.

This chain joins TRBV20-1 and TRBJ1-1, with TRBD1 matching 8 bases. From germline, CDR1 is DFQATT and CDR2 SNEGSKA (reference sequence). CDR3 size: 15 residues. Germline trimming cut 2 bases from V and 4 bases from J; bases unmatched to any gene: 9. The CDR3 DNA sequence: TGCAGTGCTAGAAAACAACAGGGGGTCTCCACTGAAGCTTTCTTT. Protein product: CSARKQQGVSTEAFF.

Note on this clonotype: At one boundary the junction diverges from the germline segment, which might be a read error. V usage is TRBV5-1 and J usage is TRBJ1-2; D gene unclear. Per the germline V gene, CDR1 is SGHRS and CDR2 is YFSETQ. CDR3 length: 14 amino acids. The CDR3: CASSLGPPNYGCTF. The CDR3 bases are TGCGCCAGCAGCTTGGGGCCCCCGAACTATGGCTGCACCTTC.

This clonotype was recorded many times. Possible read error: a much larger clone is one base away. The J gene is TRBJ2-3, the V gene TRBV7-6; D is uncertain. Germline V gives CDR1 SGHVS, CDR2 FNYEAQ. Deletions cut 0 bases from V and 3 bases from J, with 7 bases between. CDR3 length: 14 amino acids. The CDR3 region is CASSLAVGTDTQYF. The CDR3 bases are TGTGCCAGCAGCTTAGCGGTGGGGACAGATACGCAGTATTTT.

This chain uses TRBV12-3 or TRBV12-4 with TRBJ2-5; 7 bases are a match to TRBD1. V lost 7 bases to trimming and J lost 2 bases; unmatched junction nucleotides: 7. The CDR3 is 14 amino acids. In nucleotides, the CDR3 is TGTGCCAGCACAGGAAGGGGGCGTCAAGAGACCCAGTACTTC. This codes for CASTGRGRQETQYF.

This clonotype was counted ten times or more. V and J are TRBV9 and TRBJ2-5, with 9 bases aligning to TRBD2. The V and J ends lost 0 bases and 0 bases, in that order; junction bases with no gene match: 3. Germline V gene lookup returns CDR1 SGDLS and CDR2 YYNGEE. This CDR3 has 16 residues. CDR3: CASSVASGDYQETQYF. The CDR3 DNA sequence: TGTGCCAGCAGCGTAGCTAGCGGGGATTACCAAGAGACCCAGTACTTC.